Presented here are 27 T cell receptor beta chains from one specimen sequenced in a study of T cells after yellow fever vaccination. One entry per CDR3 protein, called by TCRdb with MiXCR from the 5' RACE reads. This table has under 300,000 distinct CDR3 sequences, 6.5% to 8.5% appearing once. Here the sequenced sample was CD4+ T cells sorted from PBMCs, taken 15 days after the yellow fever booster vaccination. These receptors were obtained from a man aged 25-45 years who received the YFV17D yellow fever vaccine.

There are many counts of this clonotype. The chain links TRBV7-2 to TRBJ2-5, with 8 bases lining up with TRBD1. The CDR3 consists of 14 residues. Germline values: CDR1 SGHTA, CDR2 FQGNSA. V shed 2 bases and J 7 bases; nucleotides not matched to a gene: 6. The CDR3 protein is CASSLQGARVTQYF. CDR3 coding DNA: TGTGCCAGCAGCTTACAGGGGGCGAGGGTGACCCAGTACTTC.

The J gene is TRBJ1-2, the V gene TRBV7-2; TRBD1 might be the D (5 bases). V lost 4 bases, J lost 8 bases, and 11 bases lay in between. The germline V gene encodes CDR1 SGHTA and CDR2 FQGNSA. CDR3 length: 12 amino acids. This chain's CDR3 is CASSYTGTGYTF. The CDR3 region has the DNA TGTGCCAGCAGCTATACAGGCACGGGCTACACCTTC.

The rearrangement uses TRBV4-2 and TRBJ2-7; possible D gene TRBD2, 5 bases. Trimming stripped 3 bases from V and 7 bases from J, with 13 bases between. The CDR3 loop spans 13 amino acids. CDR1 is LGHNA, CDR2 YNFKEQ, per germline. The CDR3 reads CASSHAREGEQYF. In DNA, the CDR3 is TGTGCCAGCAGCCACGCGAGGGAAGGGGAGCAGTACTTC.

The rearrangement uses TRBV10-1 and TRBJ2-1; TRBD2 matches 9 bases. The CDR3 spans 14 residues. Germline values: CDR1 WNHNN, CDR2 SYGVQD (reference sequence). Losses at the gene ends were 6 bases for V and 8 bases for J; bases not matched to a gene: 8. The CDR3 loop is CASSDTSGWDEQFF. The CDR3 nucleotides are TGCGCCAGCAGCGATACTAGCGGGTGGGATGAGCAGTTCTTC.

This clonotype was counted at least ten times. V gene TRBV27 combines with J gene TRBJ2-3; perhaps TRBD2 as D (6 bases). The CDR3 is made up of 15 amino acids. Trimming took 0 bases from V and 7 from J, leaving 14 bases between them. In germline, CDR1 is MNHEY, CDR2 SMNVEV (reference sequence). The CDR3 loop reads CASSLSSGGPNTQYF. The CDR3 DNA reads as TGTGCCAGCAGTTTATCTAGCGGAGGCCCGAATACGCAGTATTTT.

This chain joins TRBV10-3 and TRBJ2-5, with TRBD1 identical over 8 bases. Germline assignment: CDR1 ENHRY and CDR2 SYGVKD. Germline trimming cut 11 bases from V and 4 bases from J; bases unmatched to any gene: 3. The CDR3 covers 11 residues. The CDR3 DNA follows: TGTGCCGCAGGGGGCGGAGAGACCCAGTACTTC. Protein sequence: CAAGGGETQYF.

As to this clonotype: The junction and the germline gene differ at one end; a read error may be behind it. The chain joins TRBV12-3 or TRBV12-4 to TRBJ2-7, with 12 positions matching TRBD2. The CDR3 covers 13 residues. CDR3 region: CASSLAGGIEQYF. DNA for the CDR3: TGTGCCAGCAGTCTAGCGGGAGGGATTGAGCAGTACTTC.

The chain is built from TRBV5-1 and TRBJ2-3, with 9 bases identical to TRBD2. The V and J ends lost 4 bases and 4 bases, in that order; junction bases with no gene match: 7. Germline V gene data show CDR1 as SGHRS and CDR2 as YFSETQ. CDR3 length equals 15 residues. The CDR3 loop is CASSTAGGGADTQYF. Written as DNA, the CDR3 is TGCGCCAGCAGCACAGCGGGAGGAGGGGCAGATACGCAGTATTTT. The whole variable domain, filled in from reference TRBV5-1 and TRBJ2-3, reads KAGVTQTPRYLIKTRGQQVTLSCSPISGHRSVSWYQQTPGQGLQFLFEYFSETQRNKGNFPGRFSGRQFSNSRSEMNVSTLELGDSALYLCASSTAGGGADTQYFGPGTRLTVL.

J is TRBJ1-5 and V is TRBV20-1; unclear D gene. The CDR3 covers 12 residues. CDR1 is DFQATT, CDR2 SNEGSKA, per germline (reference sequence). V gave up 7 bases and J gave up 2 bases, with 9 bases separating them. The CDR3 spells CSVGIGNQPQHF. The CDR3 coding sequence is TGCAGTGTGGGGATCGGCAATCAGCCCCAGCATTTT.

This clonotype was observed a few times. The chain combines TRBV20-1 with TRBJ2-2; TRBD2 aligns across 10 bases. The CDR3 is 15 amino acids. The V gene's germline CDR1 is DFQATT and CDR2 SNEGSKA (reference sequence). J was trimmed by 0 bases and V by 3 bases; bases with no gene match: 1. This chain's CDR3 is CSASLAGANTGELFF. The DNA of the CDR3 is TGCAGTGCTAGTCTAGCGGGAGCGAACACCGGGGAGCTGTTTTTT.

This clonotype was counted only a few times. The chain couples TRBV7-2 to TRBJ2-7; 15 bases are a match to TRBD2. V shed 4 bases, J shed 6 bases, and the junction held 7 bases outside the gene matches. Germline V lookup: CDR1 SGHTA, CDR2 FQGNSA. The CDR3 spans 16 residues. The DNA for the CDR3 is TGTGCCAGCAGCTCGCAACCGGGACTAGCGGGAGGCGAGCAGTACTTC. Translation: CASSSQPGLAGGEQYF.

This chain connects TRBV20-1 to TRBJ2-7; TRBD2 agrees at 8 bases. From germline, CDR1 is DFQATT and CDR2 SNEGSKA (reference sequence). V was pared by 0 bases and J by 9 bases, with 13 bases of the junction left unmatched. This CDR3 region has 15 residues. The DNA of the CDR3 is TGCAGTGCTAGAGATTGGATACTAGCGGACCCGATGCAGTACTTC. This gives the protein CSARDWILADPMQYF.

V and J are TRBV12-3 or TRBV12-4 and TRBJ1-4, with D perhaps TRBD1 (6 bases). This CDR3 spans 15 amino acids. V lost 7 bases, J lost 4 bases, and 16 bases lay in between. For the CDR3, the DNA is TGTGCCAGCACCAAACCTGACAGGATTAATGAAAAACTGTTTTTT. This translates into CASTKPDRINEKLFF.

The rearrangement joins TRBV9 to TRBJ2-2; D is uncertain. The CDR3 runs to 15 residues. Germline CDR1 and CDR2: SGDLS and YYNGEE. Trimming cost V 6 bases and J 0 bases, with 12 bases left between them. The CDR3 loop reads CASTLSNTNTGELFF. CDR3 in DNA: TGTGCCAGCACCCTCTCTAATACGAACACCGGGGAGCTGTTTTTT.

This clonotype was seen only a few times. The chain carries TRBV12-3 or TRBV12-4 and TRBJ2-7, with TRBD1 matching 11 bases. The CDR3 is made up of 14 amino acids. Trimming removed 6 bases from V and 6 bases from J; junction bases left unmatched: 7. The chain's CDR3 is CASSVGQGVGEQYF. The CDR3, as DNA: TGTGCCAGCAGCGTGGGACAGGGGGTCGGCGAGCAGTACTTC.

A few counts support this clonotype. CDR3: CASSQASGLEAFF. CDR3 DNA sequence: TGTGCCAGCAGCCAAGCGTCAGGGCTAGAAGCTTTCTTT. The J gene is TRBJ1-1, the V gene TRBV3-1, with D possibly being TRBD1 (5 bases). Germline CDR1 and CDR2: LGHDT and YNNKEL (reference sequence). This CDR3 comprises 13 residues. The germline V and J ends were trimmed by 1 base and 8 bases, with 11 bases remaining between them.

This clonotype turned up a few times. V usage is TRBV6-1 and J usage is TRBJ1-2, with D maybe TRBD1 (5 bases). Trimming cost V 6 bases and J 0 bases, with 14 bases left between them. The germline V gene encodes CDR1 MNHNS and CDR2 SASEGT. CDR3 length: 15 residues. The CDR3 coding sequence is TGTGCCAGCAGGAGAGGGACGGCTACTAACTATGGCTACACCTTC. Translated, it gives CASRRGTATNYGYTF.

This clonotype was picked up many times. The chain recombines TRBV4-2 with TRBJ2-1; the D is unclear. In germline, CDR1 is LGHNA, CDR2 YNFKEQ. The germline V and J ends were trimmed by 0 bases and 5 bases, with 8 bases remaining between them. The CDR3 runs to 14 residues. CDR3 nucleotide sequence: TGTGCCAGCAGCCAAGAATTACTCAACAATGAGCAGTTCTTC. This codes for CASSQELLNNEQFF.

This clonotype came up a few times. This rearrangement joins TRBV20-1 to TRBJ1-2; possibly TRBD1 for D (5 bases). CDR3 length: 15 amino acids. CDR1 is DFQATT and CDR2 is SNEGSKA in the germline V gene (reference sequence). Trimming cost V 1 base and J 6 bases, with 18 bases left between them. CDR3 bases: TGCAGTGCTAGAGGACGGGCCCGTGGGGCAGATGGCTACACCTTC. Protein product: CSARGRARGADGYTF.

J is TRBJ2-7 and V is TRBV25-1; 7 bases map to TRBD2. The CDR3 runs 11 residues. V was pared by 6 bases and J by 8 bases, with 4 bases of the junction left unmatched. CDR1 and CDR2 (germline): MGHDK, SYGVNS. The CDR3 here is CASSPGGKQYF. The CDR3 nucleotides read TGTGCCAGCAGCCCGGGGGGTAAGCAGTACTTC.

Turning to this clonotype: A much larger clone lies one base from this, so it may be a read error. CDR3 sequence (DNA): TGTGCCAGCAGTCCCAGGAGTGAGCTGTTTTTT. This encodes CASSPRSELFF. The chain couples TRBV11-2 to TRBJ2-2, with no clear D. Between the trimmed V and J ends, which lost 6 bases and 11 bases, there was a span of 10 bases. Germline CDR1 is SGHAT and CDR2 is FQNNGV. The CDR3 spans 11 residues.

This clonotype was observed at least ten times. This rearrangement joins TRBV28 to TRBJ2-3, with TRBD2 matching over 8 bases. Germline assignment: CDR1 MDHEN and CDR2 SYDVKM. CDR3 length: 14 residues. The trim removed 3 bases at V and 6 bases at J, leaving 5 bases unmatched. CDR3 sequence reads: CASSFWRGEDTQYF. DNA of the CDR3: TGTGCCAGCAGTTTCTGGCGGGGGGAGGATACGCAGTATTTT.

This clonotype showed up just a few times. V is TRBV2 and J is TRBJ1-6; 7 bases align to TRBD1. V was pared by 7 bases and J by 6 bases, with 6 bases of the junction left unmatched. The germline CDR1 and CDR2 sequences are SNHLY and FYNNEI. CDR3 length: 14 residues. The CDR3 sequence: CASKGGTANSPLHF. CDR3 DNA sequence: TGTGCCAGCAAAGGGGGGACAGCTAATTCACCCCTCCACTTT.

The chain carries TRBV11-2 and TRBJ1-2; D is unclear. Per the germline V gene, CDR1 is SGHAT and CDR2 is FQNNGV. This CDR3 comprises 13 residues. The V end was cut by 1 base, the J end by 7 bases, with 10 bases between. CDR3 in DNA: TGTGCCAGCAGCTTAGGCTGGCGGAGTGGCTACACCTTC. Residues: CASSLGWRSGYTF.

This clonotype appeared many times. This chain uses TRBV7-9 with TRBJ2-1; 9 bases line up with TRBD2. The germline gives CDR1 SEHNR, CDR2 FQNEAQ (reference sequence). V shed 5 bases, J shed 6 bases, and the junction held 8 bases outside the gene matches. This CDR3 comprises 15 residues. The CDR3 protein is CASSIGTSRFNEQFF. Written as DNA, the CDR3 is TGTGCCAGCAGCATCGGGACTAGCCGGTTCAATGAGCAGTTCTTC.

V is TRBV25-1 and J is TRBJ2-1; 15 bases are a match to TRBD2. Trimming cost V 6 bases and J 10 bases; bases outside gene matches: 7. The germline V gene encodes CDR1 MGHDK and CDR2 SYGVNS. This CDR3 is built from 15 residues. The CDR3 loop reads CASRGYGTSGREQFF. The CDR3 region has the DNA TGTGCCAGCAGAGGCTACGGGACTAGCGGGAGGGAGCAGTTCTTC.

This rearrangement joins TRBV7-2 to TRBJ1-5; D gene unclear. The germline V and J ends were trimmed by 2 bases and 5 bases, with 7 bases remaining between them. Germline V gives CDR1 SGHTA, CDR2 FQGNSA. The CDR3 covers 13 residues. CDR3 bases: TGTGCCAGCAGCTTATCCCCAGATCAGCCCCAGCATTTT. Protein: CASSLSPDQPQHF. Variable domain in full (rest from reference TRBV7-2 and TRBJ1-5): GAGVSQSPSNKVTEKGKDVELRCDPISGHTALYWYRQSLGQGLEFLIYFQGNSAPDKSGLPSDRFSAERTGGSVSTLTIQRTQQEDSAVYLCASSLSPDQPQHFGDGTRLSIL.